This T cell receptor (beta chain) was sequenced for a study of vaccination and CD4 T cells after COVID-19 (dated 2022 in TCRdb). General notes on the study: Convalescent patients had a positive SARS-CoV-2 result on nasal swab PCR, and of these patients, fewer than ten had mild disease and one had severe disease. Six males and four females were included in the convalescent cohort, with two Hispanic individuals, seven Caucasians, two Asians and one multiracial person represented. Two doses of either the Pfizer-BioNTech BNT162b2 vaccine (n=8) or the Moderna mRNA-1273 vaccine (n=2) were administered to participants. Post-COVID blood samples from convalescent patients were collected a median of about 100 days after diagnosis, with a range of 35 to 161 days. The time from the second vaccine dose to post-vaccine blood sampling had a median of roughly 79 days and ranged from about 14 to 241 days. For stimulating the cultures, overlapping spike peptide pools were used, derived from SARS-CoV-2 as well as from the common cold coronaviruses HCoV-NL63, HCoV-OC43 and HCoV-229E. Control cultures received a CEFX viral epitope pool as the positive control, an HIV-1 Nef peptide pool as the negative control, or no peptide. In roughly eleven COVID-19 convalescent patients and several infection-naive healthy vaccine recipients, the spike-specific CD4+ TCR repertoire before mRNA vaccination was compared with the repertoire after mRNA vaccination.

With regard to this clonotype: The antigen it binds to is not known. It has no much larger one-base neighbor in the sample; base qualities were not kept.

Beyond this particular receptor, the publication reports: In convalescent patients, nearly all vaccine-specific clones (304 of 307) were found to be mono-reactive for SARS-CoV-2 spike rather than cross-reactive with common cold coronaviruses. The study included relatively few convalescent patients and did not analyze early timepoints after natural infection. Among the post-vaccine SARS-CoV-2-reactive clones in convalescent patients, a median about 89% showed up only after vaccination, which suggests vaccine-specific priming. Although the median number of SARS-CoV-2-reactive clonotypes went up from approximately 20 after infection to 35 to 40 after vaccination, the increase was not significant.

The CDR3 has 13 amino acids, counting the end cysteine and phenylalanine. Left in the record is the CDR3 DNA by itself, 39 bases read in frame from the first base. Per the germline V gene, MDHEN is the CDR1 and SYDVKM is the CDR2. V is trimmed back by 5 bases and J by 15 bases, and the junction contains 11 bases that no gene match accounts for. The method behind the library was PCR. DNA from cultured CD4+ T cells underwent TCR sequencing with the Oncomine TCR Beta short-read assay at the Johns Hopkins FTIC core. The QIAamp micro DNA kit was used to extract genomic DNA from the cultured CD4+ T cells. Oncomine TCR Beta libraries from cultured CD4+ T cells were pooled using unique dual indexes and sequenced on an Illumina iSeq 100. Turning to the authors' computational methods: Non-productive sequences were removed, and CDR3s not starting with C, not ending with F or W, or shorter than 7 amino acids were discarded. The MANAFEST web application was used to identify antigen-specific clonotypes by comparing peptide-stimulated wells against reference wells and other culture wells. To be called positive, a clone needed an FDR below 0.05, an odds ratio above 5, and a productive frequency above 0.1% in at least two of three replicate wells. Cross-reactive clonotypes were defined as significantly expanded in both SARS-CoV-2 spike wells and at least one common cold coronavirus spike condition. CDR3 homology was assessed with Levenshtein distances (stringdist) and unrooted phylogenetic trees (ape) in R version 3.6.1. TCRdb trimmed the raw reads at Q25, called clones with MiXCR and kept productive beta chains. Rows with one shared CDR3 protein collapse into an entry with the most common genes and DNA. V and J calls and clone size were set by TCRdb, not the authors. Counted in this sample were about 12,000 distinct CDR3 sequences; around half of them appeared once. Of the sample, 15% falls within the top ten clones.

The sample's treatment or condition, from its label and the paper: approximately 11-day PBMC culture with coronavirus spike peptide pools or control peptides (ViraFEST assay). The study used the ViraFEST assay, which expanded antigen-specific T cells with peptide pools and then identified expanded clonotypes by TCR sequencing. The convalescent patients' positive SARS-CoV-2 PCR tests were from March to December 2020, which was before the Alpha, Beta and Delta variants emerged in the United States. Each well held more than 1.5 million PBMCs cultured in IMDM containing around 5% human AB serum and about 10 IU/ml IL-2, with about 10 ug/ml peptide pools added. Half of the culture medium was replaced with fresh IL-2-containing medium on days 3 and 7. CD4+ T cells were isolated after approximately ten days of culture through negative selection using the EasySep CD4+ T cell isolation kit. Ficoll-Paque Plus gradient centrifugation was used to isolate PBMCs from whole blood, and the isolated PBMCs were then either used fresh or cryopreserved at -140C. In general, triplicate wells were set up for every culture condition.

Recombination joined TRBV28 with TRBJ1-5; a stretch of 9 junction bases matches TRBD1. The sequence derives from a human donor who had recovered from COVID-19. Sequenced input: CD4+ T cells from blood, cultured in vitro. The CDR3 protein sequence reads: CASSRPRQGVTHF. The nucleotide sequence is TGTGCCAGCAGTCGCCCCCGACAGGGGGTAACGCATTTT.